This entry concerns a single T cell receptor (beta chain). Antigen specificity is unknown. Generated by immunoSEQ multiplex PCR, the TCRdb table keeps only in-frame clones and is missing some. The table has 80,000 to 100,000 clones, 82% seen once. Germline V CDR1 and CDR2: SGHTA, FQGNSA. This CDR3 is 12 amino acids long. Deletions cut 1 base from V and 11 bases from J, with 11 bases between. This entry belongs to a study of radiotherapy plus CTLA-4 blockade in lung cancer. Study results and limitations: Expansion in blood of tumor-derived TCR clones was seen after radiotherapy plus ipilimumab.

This chain connects TRBV7-2 to TRBJ2-5; D remains unclear. This sequence originates from a human donor with non-small cell lung cancer who had a partial response to radiotherapy plus ipilimumab. Sequencing was performed on peripheral blood, taken from a patient treated with radiotherapy plus ipilimumab. The CDR3 loop is CASSLVIGEQYF. The CDR3 DNA follows: TGTGCCAGCAGCTTAGTTATAGGAGAGCAGTACTTC.